This entry lists 29 T cell receptor beta chains sequenced from one sample in a study of cytotoxic CD8 clonotypes in ibrutinib-treated CLL. Some clones are missing from TCRdb's copy, which holds only in-frame ones; the method was immunoSEQ multiplex PCR. This table holds over 100,000 clones, approximately 58% found once. Sequencing used PBMCs, obtained after 24 months of ibrutinib treatment. These receptors originate from a human donor with chronic lymphocytic leukemia.

As regards this clone: The sample has other DNA sequences that encode this CDR3 too. V gene TRBV5-1 combines with J gene TRBJ2-3; no firm D call. Germline lookup yields CDR1 SGHRS and CDR2 YFSETQ. V lost 1 base to trimming and J lost 2 bases, with 2 bases between them. The CDR3 consists of 12 residues. The CDR3 DNA reads as TGCGCCAGCAGCTTGAACACAGATACGCAGTATTTT. It codes for CASSLNTDTQYF.

This clone has more than one count but fewer than ten. This chain uses TRBV4-1 with TRBJ1-1, with no clear D. Trimming removed 0 bases at V and 0 bases at J, with 8 bases between. This CDR3 is 15 amino acids long. Germline loops: CDR1 MGHRA, CDR2 YSYEKL. The DNA of the CDR3 is TGCGCCAGCAGCCAAGAACAGACCATGAACACTGAAGCTTTCTTT. As protein: CASSQEQTMNTEAFF.

The CDR3 bases are TGTGCCAGCATCCAGGGGGGGGGCGCGGACTATGGCTACACCTTC. This encodes CASIQGGGADYGYTF. The chain couples TRBV6-6 to TRBJ1-2, with 7 bases aligning to TRBD1. V lost 7 bases, J lost 3 bases, and 11 bases stayed unmatched. The CDR3 consists of 15 residues. CDR1 and CDR2 (germline): MNHNY, SVGAGI (reference sequence).

This chain joins TRBV7-3 and TRBJ2-3, with 9 nucleotides matching TRBD1. V dropped 2 bases and J dropped 3; count of bases not matched to a gene: 3. The CDR3 extends over 15 amino acids. Germline values: CDR1 SGHTA, CDR2 FQGTGA. CDR3 bases: TGTGCCAGCAGCTTAGGGACAGGGTATACAGATACGCAGTATTTT. This translates into CASSLGTGYTDTQYF.

There are a few counts of this clone. DNA of the CDR3: TGCAGCGTTCAGGGGACATCGTTCACCTACGAGCAGTACTTC. It yields the protein CSVQGTSFTYEQYF. J is TRBJ2-7 and V is TRBV29-1; possibly TRBD1 for D (6 bases). The CDR3 covers 14 residues. The V gene's germline CDR1 is SQVTM and CDR2 ANQGSEA. The V end lost 5 bases, the J end lost 2 bases, and 16 bases lay between the germline ends.

The rearrangement joins TRBV7-3 to TRBJ2-1; 8 bases match TRBD1. V shed 2 bases, J shed 9 bases, and the junction held 3 bases outside the gene matches. Germline V gene sequence: CDR1 SGHTA, CDR2 FQGTGA. The CDR3 contains 13 residues. The CDR3 is CASSLDRGREQFF. CDR3 sequence (DNA): TGTGCCAGCAGCTTAGACAGGGGCCGTGAGCAGTTCTTC.

The chain has TRBV19 and TRBJ1-5; 7 bases line up with TRBD1. This CDR3 spans 16 amino acids. The V gene end was trimmed by 4 bases and the J gene end by 5 bases; junction bases not matched to a gene: 11. From germline, CDR1 is LNHDA and CDR2 SQIVND (reference sequence). The CDR3 protein is CASSKGDRLLDQPQHF. For the CDR3, the DNA is TGTGCCAGTAGTAAAGGGGACAGACTCCTCGATCAGCCCCAGCATTTT.

The table lists this clone with a few counts. This chain links TRBV5-4 with TRBJ2-6; TRBD1 is a possible D gene (6 bases). CDR3 length: 16 residues. The ends were cut back, 6 bases at V and 4 bases at J, with 17 bases in the middle. Germline-derived CDR1 and CDR2 are SGHNT and YYREEE (reference sequence). The CDR3 region has the DNA TGTGCCAGCACCCCGACCGGTGGGACAGGGGCCAACGTCCTGACTTTC. This gives the protein CASTPTGGTGANVLTF.

The rearrangement uses TRBV7-2 and TRBJ2-7, with D possibly matching TRBD2 (5 bases). The CDR3 contains 15 residues. Trimming removed 4 bases at V and 2 bases at J, with 15 bases between. The germline V gene encodes CDR1 SGHTA and CDR2 FQGNSA. DNA for the CDR3: TGTGCCAGCAGCTCCCACGGGATGGGTACCTACGAGCAGTACTTC. Amino acids: CASSSHGMGTYEQYF.

This chain connects TRBV10-3 to TRBJ1-3; 8 bases match TRBD1. Germline V lookup: CDR1 ENHRY, CDR2 SYGVKD. The V segment lost 6 bases and the J segment 0 bases; nucleotides outside the gene matches: 4. The CDR3 has 15 residues. For the CDR3, the DNA is TGTGCCATCAGCCCCGGACAGGGCTCTGGAAACACCATATATTTT. Its protein is CAISPGQGSGNTIYF.

The gene calls are TRBV30 and TRBJ1-6; no reliable D call. CDR1 is GTSNPN and CDR2 is SVGIG in the germline V gene (reference sequence). The CDR3 loop spans 15 amino acids. Trimming took 3 bases from V and 0 from J, leaving 9 bases between them. In DNA form, the CDR3 reads TGTGCCTGGAGGAAGGAGAGCTCCTATAATTCACCCCTCCACTTT. It encodes CAWRKESSYNSPLHF.

As for this clone: Relative to the germline gene, one junction end is altered; a read error may explain this. The chain couples TRBV14 to TRBJ2-7; perhaps D is TRBD1 or TRBD2 (5 bases each). This CDR3 is 12 amino acids long. Germline V gives CDR1 SGHDN, CDR2 FVKESK. The DNA for the CDR3 is TGTGCCAGCAGCCAAAACCCCAGGGAGACGAGATTC. Protein: CASSQNPRETRF.

This chain uses TRBV5-1 with TRBJ2-5, with 7 bases aligning to TRBD1. This CDR3 has 14 residues. Per germline, CDR1 SGHRS and CDR2 YFSETQ. The junction had 5 bases not matched to a gene; V was cut back by 1 base and J by 5 bases. The CDR3 sequence: CASSLSTGTETQYF. The CDR3 region has the DNA TGCGCCAGCAGCTTGTCGACAGGGACGGAGACCCAGTACTTC. The full variable domain, with the rest looked up from reference TRBV5-1 and TRBJ2-5, is KAGVTQTPRYLIKTRGQQVTLSCSPISGHRSVSWYQQTPGQGLQFLFEYFSETQRNKGNFPGRFSGRQFSNSRSEMNVSTLELGDSALYLCASSLSTGTETQYFGPGTRLLVL.

Only a few counts were recorded for this clone. The chain couples TRBV7-3 to TRBJ2-2; D is undetermined. The CDR3 is 12 amino acids. CDR1 and CDR2 (germline): SGHTA, FQGTGA. V was clipped by 3 bases and J by 3 bases, with 2 bases between them. The CDR3 region is CASSLDTGELFF. CDR3 bases: TGTGCCAGCAGCTTGGACACCGGGGAGCTGTTTTTT.

This clone was recorded a few times. This CDR3 is CASSQAGVVETQYF. CDR3 DNA: TGTGCCAGCAGCCAAGCGGGGGTGGTAGAGACCCAGTACTTC. The V gene is TRBV4-2, the J gene TRBJ2-5, with D possibly matching TRBD2 (6 bases). V was clipped by 1 base and J by 4 bases, with 10 bases between them. CDR3 length: 14 residues. CDR1 is LGHNA and CDR2 is YNFKEQ in the germline V gene.

This chain links TRBV4-2 with TRBJ2-7; 8 bases line up with TRBD1. Losses at the gene ends were 4 bases for V and 7 bases for J; bases not matched to a gene: 12. This CDR3 contains 15 residues. Germline V gives CDR1 LGHNA, CDR2 YNFKEQ. CDR3 bases: TGTGCCAGCAGCCCTCCGGGACAGGCTAGTTCGGAGCAGTACTTC. Encoded protein: CASSPPGQASSEQYF.

The CDR3 is CASGTGGRQPQHF. CDR3 in DNA: TGCGCCAGCGGGACAGGGGGCCGTCAGCCCCAGCATTTT. The rearrangement links TRBV10-2 to TRBJ1-5; 12 bases fit TRBD1. CDR1 and CDR2 from the germline V gene are WSHSY and SAAADI. This CDR3 is built from 13 residues. The V and J ends lost 8 bases and 6 bases, in that order; junction bases with no gene match: 2.

The V and J genes are TRBV5-1 and TRBJ1-5, with 10 positions matching TRBD1. CDR3 length: 14 amino acids. Germline V lookup: CDR1 SGHRS, CDR2 YFSETQ. J was trimmed by 4 bases and V by 4 bases; bases with no gene match: 2. CDR3 protein: CASSEGQGNQPQHF. DNA for the CDR3: TGCGCCAGCAGCGAGGGACAGGGGAATCAGCCCCAGCATTTT.

J is TRBJ2-6 and V is TRBV5-1; D is perhaps TRBD2 (5 bases). CDR3 length: 17 residues. Between the trimmed V and J ends, which lost 4 bases and 0 bases, there was a span of 14 bases. The V gene's germline CDR1 is SGHRS and CDR2 YFSETQ. The CDR3 loop is CASSEWERRSGANVLTF. Written as DNA, the CDR3 is TGCGCCAGCAGCGAATGGGAGCGACGCTCTGGGGCCAACGTCCTGACTTTC.

This clone has only one observation. The chain combines TRBV5-1 with TRBJ2-7; 11 nucleotides agree with TRBD2. CDR1 and CDR2 from the germline V gene are SGHRS and YFSETQ. J gave up 1 base and V 2 bases, and 14 bases lay outside the gene matches. The CDR3 has 19 residues. CDR3 DNA sequence: TGCGCCAGCAGCTTATCCGGGACTAGCGGCGCCCGAAGTTCCTACGAGCAGTACTTC. Protein: CASSLSGTSGARSSYEQYF. The full variable domain, with the rest looked up from reference TRBV5-1 and TRBJ2-7, is KAGVTQTPRYLIKTRGQQVTLSCSPISGHRSVSWYQQTPGQGLQFLFEYFSETQRNKGNFPGRFSGRQFSNSRSEMNVSTLELGDSALYLCASSLSGTSGARSSYEQYFGPGTRLTVT.

This clone was counted between two and nine times. This rearrangement joins TRBV28 to TRBJ2-2; no firm D call. CDR1 and CDR2 from the germline V gene are MDHEN and SYDVKM. The V end was cut by 7 bases, the J end by 0 bases, with 12 bases between. This CDR3 has 15 residues. The CDR3 DNA is TGTGCCAGCACCCCACAACGCGCGAACACCGGGGAGCTGTTTTTT. Amino acids: CASTPQRANTGELFF.

This sequence joins TRBV7-9 and TRBJ2-5, with 8 bases matching TRBD2. Trimming at V came to 1 base and at J to 4 bases, leaving 11 bases not matched to a gene. CDR3 length: 17 residues. Looked up from germline, CDR1 is SEHNR and CDR2 is FQNEAQ (reference sequence). The CDR3 is CASSLGRGGLASETQYF. The CDR3 nucleotides are TGTGCCAGCAGCTTAGGCCGGGGGGGACTGGCCTCAGAGACCCAGTACTTC.

The CDR3 DNA is TGTGCCAGCAGGTCCAACCGGGACGGGGGCTACACCTTC. It codes for CASRSNRDGGYTF. V is TRBV6-5 and J is TRBJ1-2; weak D call: TRBD1 (5 bases). There are 13 residues in the CDR3. The germline CDR1 and CDR2 sequences are MNHEY and SVGAGI. Trimming stripped 6 bases from V and 8 bases from J, with 16 bases between.

The genes are TRBV11-1 and TRBJ2-1; a weak D match, TRBD1 (5 bases). This CDR3 has 13 amino acids. The germline V and J ends were trimmed by 5 bases and 8 bases, with 13 bases remaining between them. CDR1 and CDR2 (germline): SGHAT, FQDESV (reference sequence). The CDR3 is CASSPKGMDEQFF. The CDR3 coding sequence is TGTGCCAGCAGCCCGAAGGGGATGGATGAGCAGTTCTTC.

The chain has TRBV5-4 and TRBJ1-2; a weak D match, TRBD1 (5 bases). Trimming took off 3 bases at V and 5 bases at J, with 20 bases between the two ends. Germline V CDR1 and CDR2: SGHNT, YYREEE (reference sequence). The CDR3 is 16 amino acids. In DNA, the CDR3 is TGTGCCAGCAGCTGGGGTGACAGATCAGCCGATTATGGCTACACCTTC. Its protein product is CASSWGDRSADYGYTF.

The sample holds a few counts of this clone. The chain couples TRBV7-8 to TRBJ1-3; D not certain. Germline V gene lookup returns CDR1 SGHVS and CDR2 FQNEAQ. Trimming cost V 0 bases and J 3 bases, with 6 bases left between them. The CDR3 has 14 residues. The DNA for the CDR3 is TGTGCCAGCAGCTTAGCTTCACGTGGAAACACCATATATTTT. Its translation is CASSLASRGNTIYF.

This clone has at least ten counts. This chain links TRBV5-1 with TRBJ1-1, with D unresolved. There are 13 residues in the CDR3. Germline V gives CDR1 SGHRS, CDR2 YFSETQ. The V and J ends lost 0 bases and 2 bases respectively, with 5 bases between them. CDR3 sequence: CASSLVYNTEAFF. The CDR3 DNA reads as TGCGCCAGCAGCTTGGTCTATAACACTGAAGCTTTCTTT.

The rearrangement links TRBV21-1 to TRBJ2-3; TRBD2 is the table's D call, not checked against the DNA. TRBV21-1 constitutes a pseudogene. CDR3 length: 16 amino acids. CDR3 protein: CASSIRTSGEADTQYF. The CDR3 DNA sequence: TGTGCCAGCAGCATCCGGACTAGCGGGGAAGCAGATACGCAGTATTTT.

This rearrangement joins TRBV6-6 to TRBJ2-1, with TRBD2 identical over 10 bases. V dropped 0 bases and J dropped 3; count of bases not matched to a gene: 2. The CDR3 length is 16 residues. Germline CDR1 reads MNHNY; CDR2 reads SVGAGI (reference sequence). In DNA, the CDR3 is TGTGCCAGCAGTTACTCGCTAGCGGGGGTCTACAATGAGCAGTTCTTC. This encodes CASSYSLAGVYNEQFF.